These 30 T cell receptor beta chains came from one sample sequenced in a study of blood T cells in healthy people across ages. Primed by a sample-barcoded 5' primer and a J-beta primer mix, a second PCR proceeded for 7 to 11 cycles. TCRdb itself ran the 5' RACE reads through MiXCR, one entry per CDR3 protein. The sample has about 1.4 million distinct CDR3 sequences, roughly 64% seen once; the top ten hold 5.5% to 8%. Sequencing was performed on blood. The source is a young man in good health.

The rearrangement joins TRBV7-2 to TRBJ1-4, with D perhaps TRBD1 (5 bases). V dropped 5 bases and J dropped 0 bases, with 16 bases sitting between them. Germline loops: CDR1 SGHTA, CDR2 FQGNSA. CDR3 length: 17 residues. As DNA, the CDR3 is TGTGCCAGCAGCCCGGAGGGGCTCCGTGCAACTAATGAAAAACTGTTTTTT. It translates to CASSPEGLRATNEKLFF.

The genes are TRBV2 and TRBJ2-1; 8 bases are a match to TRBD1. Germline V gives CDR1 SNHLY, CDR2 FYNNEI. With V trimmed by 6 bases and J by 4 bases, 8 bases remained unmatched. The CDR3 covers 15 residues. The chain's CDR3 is CASRGDRLGYNEQFF. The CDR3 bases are TGTGCCAGCAGGGGGGACAGGTTGGGGTACAATGAGCAGTTCTTC.

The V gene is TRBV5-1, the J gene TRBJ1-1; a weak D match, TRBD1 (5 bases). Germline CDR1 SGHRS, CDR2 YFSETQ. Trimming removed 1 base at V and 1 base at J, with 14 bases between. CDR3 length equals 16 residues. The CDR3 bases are TGCGCCAGCAGCTTGAAGGGGAGGCCCAAGAACACTGAAGCTTTCTTT. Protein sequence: CASSLKGRPKNTEAFF.

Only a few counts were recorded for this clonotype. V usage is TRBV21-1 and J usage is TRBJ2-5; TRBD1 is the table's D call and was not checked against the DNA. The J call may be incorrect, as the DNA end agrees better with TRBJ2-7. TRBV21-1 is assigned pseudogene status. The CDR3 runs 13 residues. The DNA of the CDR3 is TGTGCCAGCAGCGATCGACAGGGTGGCGAGCAGTACTTC. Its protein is CASSDRQGGEQYF.

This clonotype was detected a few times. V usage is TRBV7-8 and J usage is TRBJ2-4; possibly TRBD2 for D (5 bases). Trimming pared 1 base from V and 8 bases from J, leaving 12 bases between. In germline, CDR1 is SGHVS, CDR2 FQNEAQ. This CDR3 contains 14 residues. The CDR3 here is CASSLEALGDIQYF. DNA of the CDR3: TGTGCCAGCAGCTTAGAGGCCCTCGGGGACATTCAGTACTTC.

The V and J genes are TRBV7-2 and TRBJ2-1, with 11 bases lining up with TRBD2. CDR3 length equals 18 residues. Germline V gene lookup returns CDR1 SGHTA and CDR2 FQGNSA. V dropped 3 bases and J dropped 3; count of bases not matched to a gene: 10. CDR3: CASSLARTGLADYNEQFF. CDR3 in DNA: TGTGCCAGCAGCTTGGCCAGGACGGGACTAGCGGACTACAATGAGCAGTTCTTC.

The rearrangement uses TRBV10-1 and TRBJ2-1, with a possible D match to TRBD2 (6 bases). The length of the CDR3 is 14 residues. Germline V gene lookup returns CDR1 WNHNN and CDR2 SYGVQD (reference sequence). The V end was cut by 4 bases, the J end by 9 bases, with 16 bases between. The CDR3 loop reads CASSGRESGGEQFF. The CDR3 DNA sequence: TGCGCCAGCAGTGGCCGGGAGAGTGGAGGTGAGCAGTTCTTC.

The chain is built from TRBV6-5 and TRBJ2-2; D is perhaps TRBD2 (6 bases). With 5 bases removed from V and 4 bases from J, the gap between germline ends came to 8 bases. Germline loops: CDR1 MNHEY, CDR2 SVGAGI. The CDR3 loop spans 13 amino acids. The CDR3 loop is CASSTSLTGELFF. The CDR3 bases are TGTGCCAGCAGTACTAGCCTCACCGGGGAGCTGTTTTTT.

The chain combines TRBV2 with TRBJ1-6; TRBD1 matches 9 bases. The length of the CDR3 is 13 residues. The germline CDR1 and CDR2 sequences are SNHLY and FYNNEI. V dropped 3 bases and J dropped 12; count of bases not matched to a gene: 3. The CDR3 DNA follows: TGTGCCAGCAGTGAGCCGGGACAGGGACCCCTCCACTTT. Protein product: CASSEPGQGPLHF.

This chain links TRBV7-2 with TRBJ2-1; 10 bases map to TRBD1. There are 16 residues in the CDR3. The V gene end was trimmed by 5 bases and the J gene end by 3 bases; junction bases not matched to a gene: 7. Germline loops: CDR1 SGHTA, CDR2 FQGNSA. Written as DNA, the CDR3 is TGTGCCAGCAGCGGACCCGGGACAGGGGACTACAATGAGCAGTTCTTC. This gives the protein CASSGPGTGDYNEQFF.

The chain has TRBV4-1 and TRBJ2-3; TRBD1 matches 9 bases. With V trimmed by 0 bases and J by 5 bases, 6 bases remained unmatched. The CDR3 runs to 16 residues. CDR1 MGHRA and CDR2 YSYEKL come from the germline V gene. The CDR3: CASSQDRDRAGDTQYF. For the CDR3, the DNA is TGCGCCAGCAGCCAAGATCGGGACAGGGCTGGAGATACGCAGTATTTT.

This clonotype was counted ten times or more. The CDR3 sequence: CASSPTTSPYQETQYF. The CDR3 DNA reads TGTGCCAGCAGCCCGACGACTAGCCCGTACCAAGAGACCCAGTACTTC. The chain recombines TRBV7-2 with TRBJ2-5, with TRBD2 matching 7 bases. The ends lost 5 bases at V and 0 bases at J; junction bases unmatched: 9. This CDR3 region has 16 residues. Per germline, CDR1 SGHTA and CDR2 FQGNSA.

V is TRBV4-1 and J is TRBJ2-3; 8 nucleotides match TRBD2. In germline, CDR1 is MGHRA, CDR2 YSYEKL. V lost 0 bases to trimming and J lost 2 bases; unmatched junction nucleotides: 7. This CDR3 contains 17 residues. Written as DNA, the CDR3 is TGCGCCAGCAGCCAAGATCGAGCGGGAGTTCCCACAGATACGCAGTATTTT. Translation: CASSQDRAGVPTDTQYF.

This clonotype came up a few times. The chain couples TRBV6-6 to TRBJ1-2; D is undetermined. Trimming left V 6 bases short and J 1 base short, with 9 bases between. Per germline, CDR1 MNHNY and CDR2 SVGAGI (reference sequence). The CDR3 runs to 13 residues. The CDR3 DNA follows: TGTGCCAGCAGCCCCTTAGATAACTATGGCTACACCTTC. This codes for CASSPLDNYGYTF.

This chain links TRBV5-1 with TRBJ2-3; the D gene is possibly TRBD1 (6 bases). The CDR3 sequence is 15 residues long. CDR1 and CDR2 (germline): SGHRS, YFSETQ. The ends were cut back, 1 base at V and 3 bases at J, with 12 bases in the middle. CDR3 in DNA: TGCGCCAGCAGCTTGTATTCAGGGGCGACAGATACGCAGTATTTT. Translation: CASSLYSGATDTQYF.

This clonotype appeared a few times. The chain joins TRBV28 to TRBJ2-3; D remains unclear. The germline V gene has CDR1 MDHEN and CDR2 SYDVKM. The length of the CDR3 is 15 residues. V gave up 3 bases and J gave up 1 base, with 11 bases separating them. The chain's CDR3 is CASSLERSGTDTQYF. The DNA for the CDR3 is TGTGCCAGCAGTTTGGAGAGGTCAGGCACAGATACGCAGTATTTT.

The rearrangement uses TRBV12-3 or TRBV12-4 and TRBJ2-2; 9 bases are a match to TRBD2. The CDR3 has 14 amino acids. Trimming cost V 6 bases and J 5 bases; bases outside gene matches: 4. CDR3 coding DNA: TGTGCCAGCAGAGCTAGCGGGGATACCGGGGAGCTGTTTTTT. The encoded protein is CASRASGDTGELFF.

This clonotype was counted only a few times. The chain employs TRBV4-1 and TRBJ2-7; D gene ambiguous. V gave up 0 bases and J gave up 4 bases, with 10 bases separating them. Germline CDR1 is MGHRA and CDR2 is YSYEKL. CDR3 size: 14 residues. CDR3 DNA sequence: TGCGCCAGCAGCCAAGATGACACTCTTTACGAGCAGTACTTC. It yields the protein CASSQDDTLYEQYF.

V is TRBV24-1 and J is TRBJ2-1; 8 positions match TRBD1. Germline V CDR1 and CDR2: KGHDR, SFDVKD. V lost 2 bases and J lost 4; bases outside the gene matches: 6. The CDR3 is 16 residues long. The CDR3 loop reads CATSDWTGTSYNEQFF. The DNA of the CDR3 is TGTGCCACCAGTGATTGGACAGGGACCTCTTACAATGAGCAGTTCTTC.

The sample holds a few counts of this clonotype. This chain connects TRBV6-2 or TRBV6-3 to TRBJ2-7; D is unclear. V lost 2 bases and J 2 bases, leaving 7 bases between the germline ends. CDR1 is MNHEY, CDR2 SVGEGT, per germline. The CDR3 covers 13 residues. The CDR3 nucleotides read TGTGCCAGCAGTTACGCAGTAACCTACGAGCAGTACTTC. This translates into CASSYAVTYEQYF.

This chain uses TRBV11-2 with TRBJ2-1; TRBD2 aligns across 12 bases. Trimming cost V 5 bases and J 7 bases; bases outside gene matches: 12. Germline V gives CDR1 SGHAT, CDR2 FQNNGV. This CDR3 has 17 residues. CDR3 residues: CASSLGYRTSGANEQFF. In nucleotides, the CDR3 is TGTGCCAGCAGCCTGGGTTACCGGACTAGCGGGGCAAATGAGCAGTTCTTC.

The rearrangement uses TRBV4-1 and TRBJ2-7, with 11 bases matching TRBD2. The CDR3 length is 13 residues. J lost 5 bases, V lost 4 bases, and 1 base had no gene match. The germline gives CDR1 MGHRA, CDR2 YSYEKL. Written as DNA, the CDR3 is TGCGCCAGCAGCCTGGGACTAGCGGACGAGCAGTACTTC. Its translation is CASSLGLADEQYF.

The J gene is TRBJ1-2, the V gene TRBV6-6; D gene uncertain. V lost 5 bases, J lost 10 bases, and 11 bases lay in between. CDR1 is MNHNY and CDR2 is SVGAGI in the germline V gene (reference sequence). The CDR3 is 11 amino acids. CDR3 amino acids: CASSSVGFYTF. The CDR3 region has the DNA TGTGCCAGCAGTAGCGTGGGATTCTACACCTTC.

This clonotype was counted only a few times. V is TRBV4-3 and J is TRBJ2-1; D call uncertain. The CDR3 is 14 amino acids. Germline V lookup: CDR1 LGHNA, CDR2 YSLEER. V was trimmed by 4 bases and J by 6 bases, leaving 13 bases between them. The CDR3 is CASSPGLSPNEQFF. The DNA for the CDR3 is TGCGCCAGCAGCCCCGGGCTATCCCCCAATGAGCAGTTCTTC.

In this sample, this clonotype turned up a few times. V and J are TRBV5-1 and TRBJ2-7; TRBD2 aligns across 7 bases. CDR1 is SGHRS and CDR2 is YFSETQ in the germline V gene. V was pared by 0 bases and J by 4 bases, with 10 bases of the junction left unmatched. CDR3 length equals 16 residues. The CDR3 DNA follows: TGCGCCAGCAGCTTGGCCGGGGGGATCCTTGAGTACGAGCAGTACTTC. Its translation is CASSLAGGILEYEQYF.

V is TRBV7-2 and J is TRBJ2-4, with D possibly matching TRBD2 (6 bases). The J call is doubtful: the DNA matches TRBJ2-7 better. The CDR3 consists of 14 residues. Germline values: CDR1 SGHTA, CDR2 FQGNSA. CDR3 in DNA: TGTGCCAGCAGCCCTCCGCCGGGAGCCTACGAGCAGTACTTC. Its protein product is CASSPPPGAYEQYF.

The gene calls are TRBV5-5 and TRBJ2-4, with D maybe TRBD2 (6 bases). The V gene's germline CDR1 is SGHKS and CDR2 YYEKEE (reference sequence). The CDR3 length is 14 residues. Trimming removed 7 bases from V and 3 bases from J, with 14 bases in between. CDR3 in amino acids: CASATGRGKNIQYF. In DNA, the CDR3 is TGTGCCAGCGCCACCGGGAGAGGCAAAAACATTCAGTACTTC.

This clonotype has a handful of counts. CDR3 DNA sequence: TGTGCCACCAGTAAGGGAGGGCTAGCGAATGAGCAGTTCTTC. Encoded protein: CATSKGGLANEQFF. The chain couples TRBV24-1 to TRBJ2-1, with 7 bases matching TRBD2. The CDR3 is 14 amino acids. The germline CDR1 and CDR2 sequences are KGHDR and SFDVKD. With 6 bases clipped from V and 7 bases from J, the junction kept 8 bases outside the gene matches.

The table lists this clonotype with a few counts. The CDR3 is CSARSRVSGYGYTF. The CDR3 DNA reads TGCAGTGCACGAAGCAGGGTTTCGGGCTATGGCTACACCTTC. The chain couples TRBV20-1 to TRBJ1-2; weak D call: TRBD1 (5 bases). The CDR3 has 14 amino acids. Germline CDR1 reads DFQATT; CDR2 reads SNEGSKA (reference sequence). Trimming removed 6 bases at V and 4 bases at J, with 18 bases between.

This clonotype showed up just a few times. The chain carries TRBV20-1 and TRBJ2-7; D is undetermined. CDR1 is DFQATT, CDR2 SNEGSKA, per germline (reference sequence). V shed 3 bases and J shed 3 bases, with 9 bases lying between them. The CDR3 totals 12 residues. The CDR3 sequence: CSARASGYEQYF. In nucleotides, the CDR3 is TGCAGTGCTAGGGCCTCCGGCTACGAGCAGTACTTC.